This passage covers 16 T cell receptor beta chains from one sample sequenced in a study of cytomegalovirus exposure and HLA in healthy donors. The PCR was carried out with 60 Vbeta primers and 13 Jbeta primers. Sequencing was performed with immunoSEQ multiplex PCR; in TCRdb, only in-frame clones are kept and a portion is missing. The table lists more than 85,000 clones, about 15% of them singletons. Specimen: PBMCs. These receptors originate from a female donor in good health and CMV-seronegative.

For this clone: A read error may account for a junction end that differs from germline. This chain links TRBV4-3 with TRBJ1-2; weak D call: TRBD1 (6 bases). There are 13 residues in the CDR3. Germline V lookup: CDR1 LGHNA, CDR2 YSLEER. The CDR3, as DNA: TGCGCCAGCAGCCAAGATTCCGGACAGCCAACCCTCTTC. This translates into CASSQDSGQPTLF.

This clone was observed a few times. This sequence joins TRBV30 and TRBJ2-7, with D perhaps matching TRBD1 (5 bases). V shed 4 bases and J shed 1 base, with 8 bases lying between them. Germline V gene data show CDR1 as GTSNPN and CDR2 as SVGIG (reference sequence). This CDR3 spans 12 amino acids. Written as DNA, the CDR3 is TGTGCCTGGATGCAGGGTTCCTACGAGCAGTACTTC. It codes for CAWMQGSYEQYF.

The V call is TRBV9, the J call TRBJ1-2, with 10 positions matching TRBD1. The V gene's germline CDR1 is SGDLS and CDR2 YYNGEE. The CDR3 is made up of 15 amino acids. Losses at the gene ends were 4 bases for V and 2 bases for J; bases not matched to a gene: 5. CDR3 nucleotide sequence: TGTGCCAGCAGCCAAGGGACAGGGGCGAACTATGGCTACACCTTC. Translating gives CASSQGTGANYGYTF.

The chain couples TRBV21-1 to TRBJ1-2; the table's D call, TRBD1, has no DNA check behind it. TRBV21-1 is tagged as a pseudogene. This CDR3 has 14 amino acids. The CDR3 sequence: CASSKYRGRGGYTF. CDR3 in DNA: TGTGCCAGCAGCAAGTACAGGGGGCGGGGTGGCTACACCTTC.

This clone came up a few times. This sequence joins TRBV5-1 and TRBJ2-3; 15 nucleotides match TRBD2. J was trimmed by 4 bases and V by 4 bases; bases with no gene match: 4. This CDR3 is 16 amino acids long. Looked up from germline, CDR1 is SGHRS and CDR2 is YFSETQ. Here the CDR3 DNA reads TGCGCCAGCAGCGGACTAGCGGGGGGGCCAGCAGATACGCAGTATTTT. The encoded protein is CASSGLAGGPADTQYF.

In its sample, this clone was seen a few times. The CDR3 region is CASSLRDYGQETQYF. The CDR3 DNA reads as TGCGCCAGCAGCCTCCGGGACTATGGGCAAGAGACCCAGTACTTC. This chain uses TRBV4-3 with TRBJ2-5; 7 bases are shared with TRBD2. Germline lookup yields CDR1 LGHNA and CDR2 YSLEER. Trimming removed 4 bases from V and 2 bases from J; junction bases left unmatched: 7. CDR3 length equals 15 residues.

The chain uses TRBV6-5 and TRBJ1-2; TRBD1 aligns across 7 bases. CDR3 size: 14 residues. In germline, CDR1 is MNHEY, CDR2 SVGAGI. V lost 2 bases to trimming and J lost 4 bases; unmatched junction nucleotides: 4. CDR3 amino acids: CASSYRQGGYGYTF. CDR3 coding DNA: TGTGCCAGCAGTTACCGACAGGGCGGCTATGGCTACACCTTC.

The chain employs TRBV4-1 and TRBJ1-3, with D possibly being TRBD1 (6 bases). With 4 bases removed from V and 1 base from J, the gap between germline ends came to 8 bases. The CDR3 extends over 14 amino acids. Germline V gene sequence: CDR1 MGHRA, CDR2 YSYEKL. CDR3 coding DNA: TGCGCCAGCAGCCCTCAGGGGTCTGGAAACACCATATATTTT. Residues: CASSPQGSGNTIYF.

This clone has more than one count but fewer than ten. The chain carries TRBV6-1 and TRBJ1-5; tentatively, D is TRBD1 (5 bases). V lost 6 bases, J lost 4 bases, and 13 bases lay in between. This CDR3 contains 14 residues. Looked up from germline, CDR1 is MNHNS and CDR2 is SASEGT. CDR3 in amino acids: CASRPRVRNQPQHF. CDR3 nucleotides: TGTGCCAGCAGACCCAGGGTTAGGAATCAGCCCCAGCATTTT.

This clone was counted only a few times. The chain uses TRBV5-1 and TRBJ2-7; D is possibly TRBD1 (6 bases). Trimming shortened V by 4 bases and J by 6 bases, and 14 bases separated the two germline ends. Germline lookup yields CDR1 SGHRS and CDR2 YFSETQ. The CDR3 is 13 residues long. The CDR3 region has the DNA TGCGCCAGCAGCATAACAGGGACCCCCGAGCAGTACTTC. This codes for CASSITGTPEQYF.

The chain uses TRBV7-9 and TRBJ2-5, with 8 bases matching TRBD2. This CDR3 region has 14 residues. The V and J ends lost 5 bases and 4 bases, in that order; junction bases with no gene match: 6. Germline V CDR1 and CDR2: SEHNR, FQNEAQ (reference sequence). CDR3 nucleotide sequence: TGTGCCAGCAGCCCCCAGCGGGGGCGAGAGACCCAGTACTTC. Protein product: CASSPQRGRETQYF.

The V and J genes are TRBV5-6 and TRBJ2-1; 8 positions agree with TRBD1. Germline V gene data show CDR1 as SGHDT and CDR2 as YYEEEE. The CDR3 is made up of 16 amino acids. The V and J ends lost 1 base and 6 bases, in that order; junction bases with no gene match: 9. The CDR3 DNA reads TGTGCCAGCAGCTTGCAGGGGGCTAGGGTTGGCAATGAGCAGTTCTTC. It codes for CASSLQGARVGNEQFF.

This chain uses TRBV29-1 with TRBJ2-7, with a tentative D call TRBD1 (5 bases). CDR3 length equals 12 residues. Germline V gives CDR1 SQVTM, CDR2 ANQGSEA. V was cut by 4 bases and J by 3 bases, with 10 bases left in between. CDR3 bases: TGCAGCGTTGGGGCGCAGGGCTACGAGCAGTACTTC. Amino acids: CSVGAQGYEQYF.

This rearrangement joins TRBV7-9 to TRBJ2-1, with a tentative D call TRBD2 (5 bases). CDR1 SEHNR and CDR2 FQNEAQ come from the germline V gene (reference sequence). The V end was cut by 1 base, the J end by 6 bases, with 13 bases between. This CDR3 region has 15 residues. The DNA for the CDR3 is TGTGCCAGCAGCTTAGTGTGGGAGCCTTTCAATGAGCAGTTCTTC. This sequence encodes CASSLVWEPFNEQFF.

This clone was observed a few times. The chain uses TRBV6-6 and TRBJ2-7; D gene unclear. Germline CDR1 reads MNHNY; CDR2 reads SVGAGI (reference sequence). Trimming took off 5 bases at V and 2 bases at J, with 10 bases between the two ends. CDR3 length equals 13 residues. The CDR3 region is CASSTGDTYEQYF. CDR3 sequence (DNA): TGTGCCAGCAGTACCGGAGATACCTACGAGCAGTACTTC.

J is TRBJ2-3 and V is TRBV9, with 10 bases that match TRBD2. The CDR3 runs to 16 residues. Germline CDR1 and CDR2: SGDLS and YYNGEE. Germline trimming cut 0 bases from V and 5 bases from J; bases unmatched to any gene: 6. CDR3 residues: CASSVGIGTSVDTQYF. CDR3 DNA sequence: TGTGCCAGCAGCGTAGGTATTGGGACTAGCGTAGATACGCAGTATTTT.